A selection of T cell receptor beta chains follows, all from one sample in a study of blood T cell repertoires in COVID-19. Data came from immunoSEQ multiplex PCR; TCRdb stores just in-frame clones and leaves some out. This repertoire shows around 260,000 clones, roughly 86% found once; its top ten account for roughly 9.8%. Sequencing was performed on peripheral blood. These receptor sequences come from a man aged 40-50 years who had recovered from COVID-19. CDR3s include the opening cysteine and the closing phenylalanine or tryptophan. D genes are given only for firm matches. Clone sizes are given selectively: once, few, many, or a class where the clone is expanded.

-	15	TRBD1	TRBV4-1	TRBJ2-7	TGCGCCAGCAGCCCACGCAGGGGGATGCCCTACGAGCAGTACTTC	CASSPRRGMPYEQYF
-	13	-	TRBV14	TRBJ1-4	TGTGCCAAAAAACAGGTCTTGAGTGAAAAACTGTTTTTT	CAKKQVLSEKLFF
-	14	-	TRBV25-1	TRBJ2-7	TGTGCCAGCAGTGATACCAGGGGACGCTACGAGCAGTACTTC	CASSDTRGRYEQYF
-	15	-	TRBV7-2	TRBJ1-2	TGTGCCAGCAGCTCGCAGGGCGCTATTAACTATGGCTACACCTTC	CASSSQGAINYGYTF
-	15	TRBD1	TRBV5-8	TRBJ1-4	TGTGCCAGCAGCCCTGGACAGGGGGGCGTTTTGAGACTGTTTTTT	CASSPGQGGVLRLFF
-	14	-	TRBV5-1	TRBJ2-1	TGCGCCAGCAGCTTGCGCCTAGCAGACAATGAGCAGTTCTTC	CASSLRLADNEQFF
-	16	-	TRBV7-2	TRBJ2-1	TGTGCCAGCAGCTTAGCGAAGGGGAGGACCTACAATGAGCAGTTCTTC	CASSLAKGRTYNEQFF
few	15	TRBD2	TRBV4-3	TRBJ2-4	TGCGCCAGCAGCCATGGAGCGGGAGAGATGAACATTCAGTACTTC	CASSHGAGEMNIQYF
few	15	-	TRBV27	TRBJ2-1	TGTGCCAGCAGTCCCCTGGCGGGGGCGGTTTCCGAGCAGTTCTTC	CASSPLAGAVSEQFF
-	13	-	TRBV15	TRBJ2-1	TGTGCCACCAGCAGGGGGCTATGGAGCCCGCAGTTCTTC	CATSRGLWSPQFF
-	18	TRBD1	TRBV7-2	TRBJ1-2	TGTGCCAGCAGCTTAGATAGACAGGGAATCAGGACGGTCTATGGCTACACCTTC	CASSLDRQGIRTVYGYTF
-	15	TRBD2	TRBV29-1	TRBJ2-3	TGCAGCGTTGCGCGACTAGCGGGGGGCACAGATACGCAGTATTTT	CSVARLAGGTDTQYF
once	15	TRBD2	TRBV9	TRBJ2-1	TGTGCCAGCAGCGTAGTACTAGCGGGGCGCCATGAGCAGTTCTTC	CASSVVLAGRHEQFF
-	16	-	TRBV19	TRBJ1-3	TGTGCCTCTACGGGGATTCGGGGGGCTTCAGGAAACACCATATATTTT	CASTGIRGASGNTIYF
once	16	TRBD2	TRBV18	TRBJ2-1	TGTGCCAGCTCACCCCTGCCGACTAGCGGGAAATCTGAGCAGTTCTTC	CASSPLPTSGKSEQFF
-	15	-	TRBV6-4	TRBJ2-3	TGTGCCAGCAGTGACTCCGCGAGCCTTTCAGATACGCAGTATTTT	CASSDSASLSDTQYF
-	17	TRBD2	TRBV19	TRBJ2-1	TGTGCCAGTAGTATCCTCTTTGTAGCGGGGGGGAAGAATGAGCAGTTCTTC	CASSILFVAGGKNEQFF
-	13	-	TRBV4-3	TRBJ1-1	TGCGCCAGCAGCCTCGGACTTATCACTGAAGCTTTCTTT	CASSLGLITEAFF
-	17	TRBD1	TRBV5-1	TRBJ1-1	TGCGCCAGCACCACAGGGGCTTTAACCCTCATGAACACTGAAGCTTTCTTT	CASTTGALTLMNTEAFF
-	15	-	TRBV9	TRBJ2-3	TGTGCCAGCAGCGTAGCGGGAGCAGGGACAGATACGCAGTATTTT	CASSVAGAGTDTQYF
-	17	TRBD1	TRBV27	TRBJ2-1	TGTGCCAGCAGTCCACCCCGGACAGGGGTGGCCTACAATGAGCAGTTCTTC	CASSPPRTGVAYNEQFF
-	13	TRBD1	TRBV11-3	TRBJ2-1	TGTGCCAGCAGCTTAGGGACAGGGAATGAGCAGTTCTTC	CASSLGTGNEQFF
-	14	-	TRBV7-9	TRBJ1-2	TGTGCCAGCAGCTTAGAACAGGCTAACTATGGCTACACCTTC	CASSLEQANYGYTF
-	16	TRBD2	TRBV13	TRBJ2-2	TGTGCCAGCAGCCACCTGACTAGCGGGGGCACCGGGGAGCTGTTTTTT	CASSHLTSGGTGELFF
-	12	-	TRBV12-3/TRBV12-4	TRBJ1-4	TGTGCCAGCAGTGGCAGGGTGGAAAAACTGTTTTTT	CASSGRVEKLFF
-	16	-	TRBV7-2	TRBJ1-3	TGTGCCAGCAGCTATCAAGTAGGGAGCTCTGGAAACACCATATATTTT	CASSYQVGSSGNTIYF
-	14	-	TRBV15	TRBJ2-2	TGTGCCACCCTAAACAGGGAGGGCACCGGGGAGCTGTTTTTT	CATLNREGTGELFF
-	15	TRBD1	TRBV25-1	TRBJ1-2	TGTGCCAGCAGTGTAGGGCAGGGGGGTATGGGTGGCTACACCTTC	CASSVGQGGMGGYTF
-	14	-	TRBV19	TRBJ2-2	TGTGCCAGTAGGTCAGGATCCAACACCGGGGAGCTGTTTTTT	CASRSGSNTGELFF
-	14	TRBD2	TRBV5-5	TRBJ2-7	TGTGCCAGCAGCGGAGGGACTAGCGGCTACGAGCAGTACTTC	CASSGGTSGYEQYF
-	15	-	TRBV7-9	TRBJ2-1	TGTGCCAGCAGCTCCCCAGGAGGTTCCCCCAATGAGCAGTTCTTC	CASSSPGGSPNEQFF
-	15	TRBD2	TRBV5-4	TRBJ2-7	TGTGCCAGCGGTACTAGCGGCCTTAGAGCCCACGAGCAGTACTTC	CASGTSGLRAHEQYF
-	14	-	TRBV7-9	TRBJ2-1	TGTGCCAGCAGCCCCTTAGGGAGCTACAATGAGCAGTTCTTC	CASSPLGSYNEQFF
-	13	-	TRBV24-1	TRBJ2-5	TGTGCCACCAGTGATTCCAGGGGAGAGACCCAGTACTTC	CATSDSRGETQYF
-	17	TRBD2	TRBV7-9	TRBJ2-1	TGTGCCAGCAGCCCAGGGGCTAGCGGGGGGTCATACAATGAGCAGTTCTTC	CASSPGASGGSYNEQFF
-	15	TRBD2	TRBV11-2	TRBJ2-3	TGTGCCAGCAGCTTCGGCGGGGGGGGTGCGGATACGCAGTATTTT	CASSFGGGGADTQYF
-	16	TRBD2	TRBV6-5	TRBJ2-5	TGTGCCAGCAGTTACTTAACTAGCGGGAGACGAGAGACCCAGTACTTC	CASSYLTSGRRETQYF
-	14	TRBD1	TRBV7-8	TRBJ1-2	TGTGCCAGCAGCGCAACAGGGGGAAGGGGTGGCTACACCTTC	CASSATGGRGGYTF
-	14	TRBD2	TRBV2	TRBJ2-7	TGTGCCAGCAGTGAGATCACTAGCGGTTACGAGCAGTACTTC	CASSEITSGYEQYF
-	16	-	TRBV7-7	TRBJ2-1	TGTGCCAGCAGCTTAGTAGGAGGGGCTTCCTACAATGAGCAGTTCTTC	CASSLVGGASYNEQFF
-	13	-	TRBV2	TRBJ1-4	TGTGCCAGCAGTGAGAGCAGGGGCGGTTTTTTGTTTTTT	CASSESRGGFLFF
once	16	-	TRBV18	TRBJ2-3	TGTGCCAGCTCACCATTCCCTTCCGGGGGAACAGATACGCAGTATTTT	CASSPFPSGGTDTQYF
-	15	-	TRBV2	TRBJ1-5	TGTGCCAGCAGTGTTAGCGGGGACAGCAATCAGCCCCAGCATTTT	CASSVSGDSNQPQHF
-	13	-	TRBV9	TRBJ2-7	TGTGCCAGCAGCGTAGTCCTGGTCGGGGAGCAGTACTTC	CASSVVLVGEQYF
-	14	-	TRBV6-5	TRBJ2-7	TGTGCCAGCAGCCGAGACTATTCCTCCTACGAGCAGTACTTC	CASSRDYSSYEQYF
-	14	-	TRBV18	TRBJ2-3	TGTGCCAGCTCACCCTTAGTACGTACAGATACGCAGTATTTT	CASSPLVRTDTQYF
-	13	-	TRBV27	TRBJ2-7	TGTGCCAGCAGTCCAACGGCGGTCGGCGAGCAGTACTTC	CASSPTAVGEQYF
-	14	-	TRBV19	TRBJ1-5	TGTGCCAGTACCCAGGATAATAGCAATCAGCCCCAGCATTTT	CASTQDNSNQPQHF
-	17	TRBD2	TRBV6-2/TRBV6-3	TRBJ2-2	TGTGCCAGCAGCCAGACTAGCGGGGGCTGGGACACCGGGGAGCTGTTTTTT	CASSQTSGGWDTGELFF
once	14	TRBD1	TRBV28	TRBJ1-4	TGTGCCAGCAGACCAGGGGGCTCACGGGGAAAACTGTTTTTT	CASRPGGSRGKLFF
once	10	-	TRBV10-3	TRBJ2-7	TGTGCCACTAGCTCCTACGAGCAGTACTTC	CATSSYEQYF
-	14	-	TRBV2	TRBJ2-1	TGTGCCAGCGGCTCCAAAGCAGGGTTCAATGAGCAGTTCTTC	CASGSKAGFNEQFF
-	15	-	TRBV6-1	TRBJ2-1	TGTGCCAGCAGTGAAGCGGGCACCCCACAGCTTGAGCAGTTCTTC	CASSEAGTPQLEQFF
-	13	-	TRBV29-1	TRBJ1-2	TGCAGCGCAAAAGGGGGGGCGGGCTATGGCTACACCTTC	CSAKGGAGYGYTF
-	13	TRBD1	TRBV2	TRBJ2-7	TGTGCCAGCGGAATTTTGGCAGGGGGCGAGCAGTACTTC	CASGILAGGEQYF
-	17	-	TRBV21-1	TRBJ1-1	TGTGCCAGCAGCAAAAGGGGGCTGGGGAAATTGAACACTGAAGCTTTCTTT	CASSKRGLGKLNTEAFF